The present T cell receptor (beta chain) was sequenced within a study of beta chain features in type 1 diabetes. Looking at the study overall: The patients were much like the healthy donors in age, gender and cell yields.

This CDR3 region has 15 residues. Unmatched junction bases numbered 10, after V lost 4 bases and J lost 8 bases. Germline V gene data show CDR1 as SGHRS and CDR2 as YFSETQ. Expressed TCRB transcripts were sequenced, since all the RNA that had been isolated was reverse transcribed. This table comes from immunoSEQ multiplex PCR, and its TCRdb copy is limited to in-frame clones, with some not included. The top ten hold more than 1.1% of the sample, which has about 140,000 clones, less than 9% seen once. Every sorted population was more than 95% pure. Sequencing input: central memory CD4+ T cells from blood. The TCR comes from a woman in her 30s in good health. The chain joins TRBV5-1 to TRBJ2-1; 9 bases line up with TRBD2. CDR3 amino acids: CASSEPGLAAHEQFF. CDR3 nucleotide sequence: TGCGCCAGCAGCGAACCGGGACTAGCAGCCCATGAGCAGTTCTTC.